The 13 T cell receptor beta chains presented below share a single source sample, sequenced in a study of CD8 T cells in Susac syndrome. Random hexamers primed reverse transcription of 0.5 to 1 ug RNA. From the immunoSEQ multiplex PCR reads, TCRdb called clonotypes with MiXCR, one entry per CDR3 protein. Of around 100,000 distinct CDR3 sequences in the sample, 95% were seen once. The sequenced sample was CD8+ T cells from PBMCs. The receptors here all came from a human donor with Susac syndrome.

The genes are TRBV12-3 or TRBV12-4 and TRBJ1-4; D is unclear. The CDR3 is 13 amino acids. V dropped 5 bases and J dropped 8 bases, with 12 bases sitting between them. DNA for the CDR3: TGTGCCAGCAGTGGACCGGGTCGGGAAAAACTGTTTTTT. It encodes CASSGPGREKLFF.

This clonotype appeared a single time. The chain combines TRBV29-1 with TRBJ2-1, with 9 positions matching TRBD1. The CDR3 is made up of 16 amino acids. Germline loops: CDR1 SQVTM, CDR2 ANQGSEA. V lost 0 bases, J lost 4 bases, and 7 bases stayed unmatched. The CDR3 coding sequence is TGCAGCGTTGAAGATCCCACAGGGGGCGGATACAATGAGCAGTTCTTC. It is translated as CSVEDPTGGGYNEQFF.

The V gene is TRBV7-8, the J gene TRBJ1-2, with D tentatively TRBD1 (5 bases). Trimming removed 7 bases at V and 6 bases at J, with 12 bases between. This CDR3 has 12 amino acids. In germline, CDR1 is SGHVS, CDR2 FQNEAQ. The chain's CDR3 is CASTEGQDGYTF. The CDR3, as DNA: TGTGCCAGCACCGAGGGGCAGGATGGCTACACCTTC.

The chain is built from TRBV14 and TRBJ2-1; D is perhaps TRBD2 (6 bases). Trimming took off 4 bases at V and 0 bases at J, with 19 bases between the two ends. The CDR3 is 18 residues long. Germline V gene sequence: CDR1 SGHDN, CDR2 FVKESK. CDR3 in DNA: TGTGCCAGCAGCCGTAGGGGTCTTCGGGAGAGCTCCTACAATGAGCAGTTCTTC. This translates into CASSRRGLRESSYNEQFF.

The V call is TRBV18, the J call TRBJ2-2; D is ambiguous. The CDR3 consists of 12 residues. V was trimmed by 6 bases and J by 8 bases, leaving 10 bases between them. Germline values: CDR1 KGHSH, CDR2 LQKENI. CDR3 coding DNA: TGTGCCAGCTCGCCGGAATTGGGGGAGCTGTTTTTT. Its protein product is CASSPELGELFF.

The rearrangement links TRBV29-1 to TRBJ2-1, with 7 bases that match TRBD2. CDR3 length: 14 residues. J gave up 0 bases and V 7 bases, and 6 bases lay outside the gene matches. The germline CDR1 and CDR2 sequences are SQVTM and ANQGSEA. CDR3 amino acids: CSAVAGSSYNEQFF. Here the CDR3 DNA reads TGCAGCGCCGTAGCGGGCAGCTCCTACAATGAGCAGTTCTTC.

V usage is TRBV6-5 and J usage is TRBJ2-1; D is unclear. Germline V gene data show CDR1 as MNHEY and CDR2 as SVGAGI. V shed 5 bases and J shed 5 bases, with 4 bases lying between them. The CDR3 length is 11 residues. The CDR3 nucleotides are TGTGCCAGCAGTAATGACAATGAGCAGTTCTTC. As protein: CASSNDNEQFF.

V is TRBV12-5 and J is TRBJ2-1; D possibly uses TRBD1 or TRBD2 (7 bases each). There are 15 residues in the CDR3. Germline CDR1 is LGHNT and CDR2 is FRNRAP. Between the trimmed V and J ends, which lost 6 bases and 7 bases, there was a span of 19 bases. CDR3 DNA: TGTGCTAGTGGCATCCGGGACAGCGGGAATAATGAGCAGTTCTTC. It is translated as CASGIRDSGNNEQFF.

This clonotype showed up just once. V gene TRBV27 combines with J gene TRBJ2-7, with TRBD2 matching over 8 bases. The germline gives CDR1 MNHEY, CDR2 SMNVEV (reference sequence). Losses at the gene ends were 5 bases for V and 3 bases for J; bases not matched to a gene: 6. The CDR3 is 14 amino acids. The CDR3 loop is CASSPQSGSYEQYF. The CDR3 bases are TGTGCCAGCAGTCCCCAAAGCGGGAGCTACGAGCAGTACTTC.

The CDR3 DNA follows: TGTGCCAGCAGCCAAGTCGCCAATGAGCAGTTCTTC. The encoded protein is CASSQVANEQFF. The chain carries TRBV7-9 and TRBJ2-1, with unresolved D. Germline loops: CDR1 SEHNR, CDR2 FQNEAQ (reference sequence). Trimming cost V 5 bases and J 6 bases, with 8 bases left between them. The CDR3 length is 12 residues.

This clonotype came up once. CDR3 protein: CASSGQITTGELFF. The CDR3 DNA reads TGTGCCAGCAGTGGGCAAATTACAACCGGGGAGCTGTTTTTT. The chain couples TRBV2 to TRBJ2-2; D ambiguous. The CDR3 is made up of 14 amino acids. Trimming shortened V by 4 bases and J by 5 bases, and 11 bases separated the two germline ends. From germline, CDR1 is SNHLY and CDR2 FYNNEI.

In this sample, this clonotype turned up once. The chain recombines TRBV12-3 or TRBV12-4 with TRBJ1-2; 10 bases map to TRBD1. The V segment lost 7 bases and the J segment 3 bases; nucleotides outside the gene matches: 11. This CDR3 has 16 amino acids. The CDR3: CASTPGGDRGYYGYTF. Written as DNA, the CDR3 is TGTGCCAGCACCCCAGGTGGGGACAGGGGATACTATGGCTACACCTTC.

This chain joins TRBV7-8 and TRBJ2-4, with TRBD1 identical over 7 bases. The germline V gene encodes CDR1 SGHVS and CDR2 FQNEAQ. V shed 3 bases and J 6 bases; nucleotides not matched to a gene: 8. The CDR3 contains 15 residues. CDR3: CASSFGDSNLNIQYF. CDR3 nucleotides: TGTGCCAGCAGCTTTGGGGACAGCAATTTAAACATTCAGTACTTC.